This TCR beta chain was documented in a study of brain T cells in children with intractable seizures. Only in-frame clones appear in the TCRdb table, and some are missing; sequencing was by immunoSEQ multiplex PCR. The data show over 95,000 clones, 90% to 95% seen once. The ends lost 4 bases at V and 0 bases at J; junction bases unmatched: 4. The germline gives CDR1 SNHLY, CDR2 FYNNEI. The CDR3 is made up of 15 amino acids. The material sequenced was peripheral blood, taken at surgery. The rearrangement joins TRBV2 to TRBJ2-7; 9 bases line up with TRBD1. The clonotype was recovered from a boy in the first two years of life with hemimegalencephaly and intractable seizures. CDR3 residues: CASSAPGQGSYEQYF. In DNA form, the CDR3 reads TGTGCCAGCAGTGCACCGGGACAGGGCTCCTACGAGCAGTACTTC. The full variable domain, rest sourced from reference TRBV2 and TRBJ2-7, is EPEVTQTPSHQVTQMGQEVILRCVPISNHLYFYWYRQILGQKVEFLVSFYNNEISEKSEIFDDQFSVERPDGSNFTLKIRSTKLEDSAMYFCASSAPGQGSYEQYFGPGTRLTVT.